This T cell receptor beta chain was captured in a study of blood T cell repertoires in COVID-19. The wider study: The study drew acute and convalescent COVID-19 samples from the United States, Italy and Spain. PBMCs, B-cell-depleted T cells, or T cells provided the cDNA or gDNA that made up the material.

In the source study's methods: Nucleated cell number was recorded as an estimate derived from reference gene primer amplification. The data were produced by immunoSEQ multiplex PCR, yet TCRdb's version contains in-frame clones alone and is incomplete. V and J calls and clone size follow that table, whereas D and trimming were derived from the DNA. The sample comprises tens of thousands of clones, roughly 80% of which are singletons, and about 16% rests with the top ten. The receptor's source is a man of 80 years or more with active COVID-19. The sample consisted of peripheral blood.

The CDR3 DNA reads as TGTGCCAGCAGTTACTCGGACAGGGATGGCTACACCTTC. Its translation is CASSYSDRDGYTF. The chain employs TRBV6-5 and TRBJ1-2; 8 bases map to TRBD1. CDR1 and CDR2 (germline): MNHEY, SVGAGI. The CDR3 runs to 13 residues. The junction had 0 bases not matched to a gene; V was cut back by 0 bases and J by 6 bases.